These 18 T cell receptor beta chains originate from one sample sequenced in a study of blood T cells in healthy people across ages. A J-beta primer mix and a sample-barcoded 5' primer were used in a second PCR of about 6 to 12 cycles. TCRdb re-called the 5' RACE reads with MiXCR, one entry per CDR3 protein. This sample has hundreds of thousands of distinct CDR3 sequences, with 58% found just once. Sequencing was performed on blood. These receptors all stem from a man aged 25 to 45 in good health.

This chain uses TRBV15 with TRBJ2-2; possible D gene TRBD2, 5 bases. Trimming cost V 5 bases and J 4 bases, with 14 bases left between them. The CDR3 has 15 amino acids. Germline V gene lookup returns CDR1 LNHNV and CDR2 YYDKDF (reference sequence). The CDR3 protein is CATSLSSAVTGELFF. DNA of the CDR3: TGTGCCACCAGCCTGAGTAGCGCGGTCACCGGGGAGCTGTTTTTT.

The gene calls are TRBV20-1 and TRBJ1-2; a weak D match, TRBD1 (5 bases). Germline V gene sequence: CDR1 DFQATT, CDR2 SNEGSKA (reference sequence). The CDR3 consists of 13 residues. V gave up 0 bases and J gave up 6 bases, with 11 bases separating them. The CDR3 DNA reads TGCAGTGCTAGAGATCAAAGAGGGGATGGCTACACCTTC. This sequence encodes CSARDQRGDGYTF.

This chain uses TRBV6-1 with TRBJ2-2; no firm D call. V lost 1 base, J lost 4 bases, and 7 bases lay in between. The CDR3 loop spans 14 amino acids. In germline, CDR1 is MNHNS, CDR2 SASEGT. The CDR3 nucleotides read TGTGCCAGCAGTGAAGGGTGGGGCACCGGGGAGCTGTTTTTT. Translation: CASSEGWGTGELFF.

This clonotype was seen more than once but under ten times. This chain uses TRBV29-1 with TRBJ2-3; 10 positions match TRBD2. V gave up 4 bases and J gave up 1 base; unmatched junction bases: 5. The CDR3 sequence is 15 residues long. Germline-derived CDR1 and CDR2 are SQVTM and ANQGSEA. In nucleotides, the CDR3 is TGCAGCGTTGGATCTACTAGCGGGGGCACAGATACGCAGTATTTT. Translation gives CSVGSTSGGTDTQYF.

This clonotype came up a few times. The chain recombines TRBV20-1 with TRBJ2-7; D may match TRBD1 or TRBD2 (5 bases each). The assigned J gene may be wrong: the sequence end matches TRBJ2-5 better. The CDR3 runs 11 residues. Germline loops: CDR1 DFQATT, CDR2 SNEGSKA (reference sequence). CDR3 sequence (DNA): TGCAGTGCTAGGTGGGGGGAGACCCAGTACTTC. Amino acids: CSARWGETQYF.

This clonotype came up many times. V and J are TRBV18 and TRBJ2-1; D gene ambiguous. The CDR3 has 15 residues. From germline, CDR1 is KGHSH and CDR2 LQKENI. The V end lost 3 bases, the J end lost 5 bases, and 14 bases lay between the germline ends. The CDR3 nucleotides are TGTGCCAGCTCACCTAGGATTGCCGGACACAATGAGCAGTTCTTC. Protein product: CASSPRIAGHNEQFF. The full variable domain, with the rest looked up from reference TRBV18 and TRBJ2-1, is NAGVMQNPRHLVRRRGQEARLRCSPMKGHSHVYWYRQLPEEGLKFMVYLQKENIIDESGMPKERFSAEFPKEGPSILRIQQVVRGDSAAYFCASSPRIAGHNEQFFGPGTRLTVL.

J is TRBJ1-5 and V is TRBV5-1; the D is unclear. The CDR3 is 17 amino acids. The V and J ends lost 0 bases and 0 bases respectively, with 13 bases between them. Germline CDR1 and CDR2: SGHRS and YFSETQ. The CDR3 region is CASSLAPEVYSNQPQHF. Here the CDR3 DNA reads TGCGCCAGCAGCTTGGCACCGGAGGTGTATAGCAATCAGCCCCAGCATTTT.

This sequence joins TRBV20-1 and TRBJ2-3; D possibly matches TRBD1 or TRBD2 (5 bases each). In germline, CDR1 is DFQATT, CDR2 SNEGSKA (reference sequence). This CDR3 comprises 14 residues. The V and J ends lost 6 bases and 10 bases respectively, with 23 bases between them. CDR3 sequence (DNA): TGCAGTGCCCCTCAGGGACCCCCAGGGCAGGCGCAGTATTTT. Protein product: CSAPQGPPGQAQYF.

The chain is built from TRBV4-2 and TRBJ1-2; D gene unclear. Germline V gives CDR1 LGHNA, CDR2 YNFKEQ. This CDR3 comprises 15 residues. V was trimmed by 1 base and J by 0 bases, leaving 9 bases between them. The CDR3 spells CASSQGIQANYGYTF. CDR3 coding DNA: TGTGCCAGCAGCCAAGGGATTCAAGCTAACTATGGCTACACCTTC.

This clonotype ranks as medium-sized. The chain carries TRBV6-5 and TRBJ1-2, with a weak D call TRBD1 (5 bases). The ends were cut back, 0 bases at V and 8 bases at J, with 10 bases in the middle. This CDR3 has 13 amino acids. The germline gives CDR1 MNHEY, CDR2 SVGAGI. CDR3 sequence reads: CASSYSSRDGYTF. As DNA, the CDR3 is TGTGCCAGCAGTTACTCAAGCAGGGACGGCTACACCTTC.

The genes are TRBV27 and TRBJ1-5; D is ambiguous. Looked up from germline, CDR1 is MNHEY and CDR2 is SMNVEV (reference sequence). Deletions cut 3 bases from V and 5 bases from J, with 8 bases between. The CDR3 is made up of 13 amino acids. The CDR3 sequence: CASSFGLYQPQHF. Here the CDR3 DNA reads TGTGCCAGCAGTTTCGGGCTTTATCAGCCCCAGCATTTT.

V gene TRBV4-3 combines with J gene TRBJ1-2, with a tentative D call TRBD1 (5 bases). V was pared by 0 bases and J by 8 bases, with 10 bases between. Germline lookup yields CDR1 LGHNA and CDR2 YSLEER. The CDR3 is made up of 13 amino acids. The CDR3 DNA sequence: TGCGCCAGCAGCCAAGATAGGGGATTCGGCTACACCTTC. The encoded protein is CASSQDRGFGYTF.

The V call is TRBV28, the J call TRBJ2-7, with a possible D match to TRBD2 (6 bases). The CDR3 is 15 residues long. The V gene's germline CDR1 is MDHEN and CDR2 SYDVKM. V was cut by 6 bases and J by 3 bases, with 18 bases left in between. In nucleotides, the CDR3 is TGTGCCAGCAGCCCCCCAGCGGGCAGCAACTACGAGCAGTACTTC. Encoded protein: CASSPPAGSNYEQYF.

In DNA, the CDR3 is TGTGCCAGCAGCTCCTCCCGGACCCAGGTGGGGACTAGCGGGAGGGCCTCGTTCTTC. Its protein product is CASSSSRTQVGTSGRASFF. This rearrangement joins TRBV11-2 to TRBJ2-1; 16 positions agree with TRBD2. Germline CDR1 reads SGHAT; CDR2 reads FQNNGV. The CDR3 length is 19 residues. The V and J ends lost 4 bases and 15 bases, in that order; junction bases with no gene match: 21.

J is TRBJ2-6 and V is TRBV6-2 or TRBV6-3; D uncertain. V was shortened by 5 bases and J by 0 bases, with 8 bases between the two germline ends. Germline CDR1 reads MNHEY; CDR2 reads SVGEGT. CDR3 length: 15 residues. DNA for the CDR3: TGTGCCAGCAGTAAACAGTTCTCTGGGGCCAACGTCCTGACTTTC. As protein: CASSKQFSGANVLTF.

The rearrangement uses TRBV13 and TRBJ2-5; D possibly matches TRBD1 or TRBD2 (5 bases each). V lost 7 bases and J 3 bases, leaving 15 bases between the germline ends. CDR3 size: 14 residues. CDR1 and CDR2 from the germline V gene are PRHDT and FYEKMQ (reference sequence). CDR3 DNA: TGTGCCAGCACAGGCTGGGGGTCAGAAGAGACCCAGTACTTC. It codes for CASTGWGSEETQYF.

This chain joins TRBV28 and TRBJ2-7; perhaps TRBD2 as D (6 bases). V dropped 3 bases and J dropped 2 bases, with 11 bases sitting between them. The CDR3 contains 14 residues. Germline CDR1 and CDR2: MDHEN and SYDVKM. In DNA form, the CDR3 reads TGTGCCAGCAGTTTTGACGGGGGAACCTACGAGCAGTACTTC. Translating it yields CASSFDGGTYEQYF.

The V call is TRBV12-3 or TRBV12-4, the J call TRBJ2-7, with D possibly being TRBD1 or TRBD2 (5 bases each). The CDR3 is 17 residues long. Between the trimmed V and J ends, which lost 5 bases and 7 bases, there was a span of 27 bases. The DNA for the CDR3 is TGTGCCAGCAGTGCCGGAATGTCGTGGGGGAGCTACAATGAGCAGTACTTC. This codes for CASSAGMSWGSYNEQYF.